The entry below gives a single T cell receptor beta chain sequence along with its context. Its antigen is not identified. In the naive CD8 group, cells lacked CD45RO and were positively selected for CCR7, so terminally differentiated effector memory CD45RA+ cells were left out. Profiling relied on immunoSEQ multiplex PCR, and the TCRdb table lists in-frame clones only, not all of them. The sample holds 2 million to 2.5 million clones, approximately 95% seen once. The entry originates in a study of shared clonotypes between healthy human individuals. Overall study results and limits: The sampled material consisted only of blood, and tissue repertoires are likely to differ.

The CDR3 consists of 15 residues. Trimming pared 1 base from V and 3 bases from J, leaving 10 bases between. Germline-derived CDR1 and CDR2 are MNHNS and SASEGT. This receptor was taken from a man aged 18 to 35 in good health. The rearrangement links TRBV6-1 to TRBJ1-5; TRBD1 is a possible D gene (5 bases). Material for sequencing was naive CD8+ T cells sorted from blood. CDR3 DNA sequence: TGTGCCAGCAGTGAAGGGGCAGGGTTCAATCAGCCCCAGCATTTT. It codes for CASSEGAGFNQPQHF.